A selection of T cell receptor beta chains follows, all from one sample in a study of blood T cell repertoires in COVID-19. Clones were read by immunoSEQ multiplex PCR, and TCRdb kept only the in-frame ones, dropping some. The sample holds 130,000 to 150,000 clones, roughly four fifths seen once. Sequencing was performed on peripheral blood. These TCRs come from a human donor with acute or convalescent COVID-19. The donor label of this sample is uncertain. CDR3s leave out the opening cysteine and the closing phenylalanine or tryptophan.

v_gene	j_gene	len	CDR3aa
TRBV28	TRBJ1-2	13	ASSPSDSAFYGYT
TRBV5-6	TRBJ1-4	12	ANTGDRSGAELF
TRBV5-1	TRBJ1-6	11	ASSGRGDSPLH
TRBV7-2	TRBJ2-1	13	ASSLAAGYSNEQF
TRBV10-3	TRBJ1-2	12	AISTETGGYGYT
TRBV5-6	TRBJ1-4	12	ASSQSGTGEKLF
TRBV6-5	TRBJ1-4	14	ASSYFRQGLDEKLF
TRBV27	TRBJ1-2	14	ASSPILGTANYGYT
TRBV6-6	TRBJ1-5	12	ASSYPQANQPQH
TRBV5-1	TRBJ1-1	12	ASSILPTGGEAF
TRBV25-1	TRBJ1-2	12	ASSPNRPVSGYT
TRBV4-1	TRBJ1-2	13	ASSQDLQGVYGYT
TRBV9	TRBJ1-2	12	ASSAVLEGYGYT
TRBV10-3	TRBJ2-2	13	AISGGQGPTGELF
TRBV10-3	TRBJ2-7	11	AISPGLNYEQY
TRBV2	TRBJ2-1	16	ASNNGASGVTWVSEQF
TRBV4-2	TRBJ2-5	13	ASSQVKDWQETQY
TRBV6-5	TRBJ2-7	13	ASRGPGQGSYEQY
TRBV3-1/TRBV3-2	TRBJ2-3	14	ASSPGRGVITDTQY
TRBV5-1	TRBJ2-3	12	ASSSGLATDTQY
TRBV29-1	TRBJ1-1	11	SVRTGGNTEAF
TRBV6-1	TRBJ1-1	13	ASSDRPPPETEAF
TRBV19	TRBJ1-1	13	ASSATPGGNTEAF
TRBV2	TRBJ1-3	11	ASSAAGGNTIY
TRBV4-2	TRBJ1-2	13	ASSQVGGADYGYT